This T cell receptor beta chain was observed in a study of post-analysis software for immune sequencing data (dated by TCRdb to the mid-2010s). Turning to the overall study: Relapsing-remitting, secondary progressive and progressive-relapsing multiple sclerosis were recorded as disease courses, and subtype annotation was lacking for some patients. The patient repertoires were compared against approximately eleven previously published healthy control repertoires obtained from donors aged about 6 to 25 years. A subset of samples was prepared in parallel using single-end sample barcoding, then pooled and co-amplified after Illumina adapter ligation.

Library generation was performed with PCR. Sequenced on an Illumina HiSeq 2500. Unique molecular identifiers were incorporated into TCR beta cDNA libraries to reduce PCR and sequencing biases. Per 1 to 10 million input T cells, 500,000 or so cDNA molecules were obtained, such that each molecule approximated one T cell. The patient libraries were prepared and sequenced with the same protocol used for the earlier healthy control dataset. Within a given batch, samples were prepared together, multiplexed and sequenced on the same HiSeq lane. From the authors' description of their analysis: MIGEC handled the raw barcoded reads, throwing out single-read molecular identifier groups before consensus assembly and CDR3 extraction. Clonotype tables were post-analysed with VDJtools, normalizing diversity by down-sampling all datasets to the smallest sample size. In repertoire overlap clustering, CDR3 amino acid sequences, but not nucleotide sequences, were matched to correct batch-related cross-sample contamination. In TCRdb, the public reads were trimmed at Q25 with fastp and aligned with MiXCR, with productive beta chains retained. Every distinct CDR3 protein forms one entry, paired with its most common genes and DNA. These V and J calls are TCRdb output, not the study's own analysis. This sample is represented by 750,000 to 950,000 distinct CDR3 sequences; roughly 50% of them were singletons. The top ten clones comprise 4.6% of the sample.

Trimming takes 6 bases off V and 6 bases off J; junction bases not matched to a gene: 10. From cysteine to phenylalanine, the CDR3 is 15 amino acids long. Of all the DNA, just the CDR3 is kept, 45 bases in frame from base 1. To demonstrate the VDJtools post-analysis software, the study profiled TCR beta repertoires from the peripheral blood of some 13 young patients with multiple sclerosis. The multiple sclerosis patients were children and adolescents ranging in age from roughly 6 to 16 years. Broad study findings and their caveats: Compared with controls, multiple sclerosis patients had significantly lower normalized Chao1 diversity, a finding suggesting substantial peripheral T-cell clonal expansion. Direct clustering with F measure revealed strong co-clustering of samples prepared in the same batch, which led to a batch-effect correction. Patients showed significantly higher frequencies than controls for about 5 TRBV segments, among them TRBV5-6, TRBV5-1 and TRBV20-1. The control group was slightly older than the multiple sclerosis patient group.

This clonotype was observed once. The target of this receptor is not known. Base qualities are not provided; no much larger clone lies one nucleotide away. This sequence originates from a girl aged 5 to 17 with multiple sclerosis. Specimen: blood. The V and J segments used are TRBV12-3 or TRBV12-4 and TRBJ1-2, with 10 bases aligning to TRBD1. The CDR3 amino acid sequence is: CASSLKRQGADGYTF. The sequenced DNA: TGTGCCAGCAGCCTAAAAAGACAGGGGGCGGATGGCTACACCTTC.